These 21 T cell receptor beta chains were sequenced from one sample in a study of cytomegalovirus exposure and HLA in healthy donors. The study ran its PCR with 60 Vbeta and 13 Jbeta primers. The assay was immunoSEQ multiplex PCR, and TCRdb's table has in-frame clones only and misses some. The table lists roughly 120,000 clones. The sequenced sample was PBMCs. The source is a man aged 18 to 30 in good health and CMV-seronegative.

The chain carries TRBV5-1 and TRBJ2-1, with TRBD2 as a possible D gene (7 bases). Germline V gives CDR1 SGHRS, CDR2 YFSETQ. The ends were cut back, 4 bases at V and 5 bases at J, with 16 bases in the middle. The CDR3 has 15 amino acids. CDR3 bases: TGCGCCAGCAGCAAACAGGGACTACAAGACAATGAGCAGTTCTTC. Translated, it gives CASSKQGLQDNEQFF.

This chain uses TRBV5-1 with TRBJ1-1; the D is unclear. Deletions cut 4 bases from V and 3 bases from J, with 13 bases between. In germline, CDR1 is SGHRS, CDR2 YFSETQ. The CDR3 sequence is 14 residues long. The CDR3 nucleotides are TGCGCCAGCAGCCCGATGGATGAGGACACTGAAGCTTTCTTT. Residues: CASSPMDEDTEAFF.

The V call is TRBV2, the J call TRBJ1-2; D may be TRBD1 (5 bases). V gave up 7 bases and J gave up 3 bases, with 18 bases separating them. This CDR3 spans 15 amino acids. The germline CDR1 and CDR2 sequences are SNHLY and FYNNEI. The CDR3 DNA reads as TGTGCCAGCACCTTGGAAGGTGGGGCCTACTATGGCTACACCTTC. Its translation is CASTLEGGAYYGYTF. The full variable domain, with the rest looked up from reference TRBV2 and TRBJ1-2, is EPEVTQTPSHQVTQMGQEVILRCVPISNHLYFYWYRQILGQKVEFLVSFYNNEISEKSEIFDDQFSVERPDGSNFTLKIRSTKLEDSAMYFCASTLEGGAYYGYTFGSGTRLTVV.

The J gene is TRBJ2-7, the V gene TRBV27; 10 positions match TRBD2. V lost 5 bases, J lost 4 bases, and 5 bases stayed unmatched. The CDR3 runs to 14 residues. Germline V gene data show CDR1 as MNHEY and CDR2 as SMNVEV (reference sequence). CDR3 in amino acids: CASSPSGRAYEQYF. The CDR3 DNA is TGTGCCAGCAGTCCGAGCGGGAGGGCATACGAGCAGTACTTC.

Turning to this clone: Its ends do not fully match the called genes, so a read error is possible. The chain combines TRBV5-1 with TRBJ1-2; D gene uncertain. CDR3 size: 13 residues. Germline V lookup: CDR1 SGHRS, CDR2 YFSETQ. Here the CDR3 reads CASSLVLSGVPAF. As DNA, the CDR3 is TGCGCCAGCAGCTTGGTACTTAGCGGCGTCCCCGCCTTC.

The CDR3 DNA sequence: TGCGCCAGCAGCTTGGCCTCAGGTTCCAACACCGGGGAGCTGTTTTTT. This sequence encodes CASSLASGSNTGELFF. The V and J genes are TRBV5-1 and TRBJ2-2; D uncertain. Germline lookup yields CDR1 SGHRS and CDR2 YFSETQ. This CDR3 is 16 amino acids long. Trimming shortened V by 0 bases and J by 2 bases, and 11 bases separated the two germline ends.

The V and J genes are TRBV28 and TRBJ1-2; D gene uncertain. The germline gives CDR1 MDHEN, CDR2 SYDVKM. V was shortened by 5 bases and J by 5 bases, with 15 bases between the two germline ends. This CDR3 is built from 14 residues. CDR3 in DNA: TGTGCCAGCAGTCTCGGAGCCGCCCGTTATGGCTACACCTTC. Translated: CASSLGAARYGYTF.

The CDR3 nucleotides read TGTGCCAGCAGCTCGACAGGGGAGGGTGGAAACACCATATATTTT. It is translated as CASSSTGEGGNTIYF. The chain is built from TRBV7-9 and TRBJ1-3; 8 bases are shared with TRBD1. Germline CDR1 is SEHNR and CDR2 is FQNEAQ (reference sequence). The CDR3 extends over 15 amino acids. Trimming removed 4 bases from V and 3 bases from J; junction bases left unmatched: 5.

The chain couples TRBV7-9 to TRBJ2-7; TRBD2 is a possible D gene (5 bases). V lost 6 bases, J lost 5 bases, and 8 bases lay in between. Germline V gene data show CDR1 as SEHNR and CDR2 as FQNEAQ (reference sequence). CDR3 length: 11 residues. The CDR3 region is CASSWENEQYF. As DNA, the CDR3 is TGTGCCAGCAGTTGGGAGAACGAGCAGTACTTC.

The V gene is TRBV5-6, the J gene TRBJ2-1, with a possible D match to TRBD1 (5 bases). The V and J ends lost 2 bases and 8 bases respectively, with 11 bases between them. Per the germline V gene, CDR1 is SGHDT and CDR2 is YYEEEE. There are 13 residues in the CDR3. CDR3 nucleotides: TGTGCCAGCAGCTTTGAAGACAGCGATGAGCAGTTCTTC. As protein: CASSFEDSDEQFF.

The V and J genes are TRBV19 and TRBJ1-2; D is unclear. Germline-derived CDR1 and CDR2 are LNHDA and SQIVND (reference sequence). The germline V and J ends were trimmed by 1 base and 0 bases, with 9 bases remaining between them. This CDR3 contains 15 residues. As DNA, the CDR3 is TGTGCCAGTAGTATAGTGGCCCCTGCTAACTATGGCTACACCTTC. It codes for CASSIVAPANYGYTF.

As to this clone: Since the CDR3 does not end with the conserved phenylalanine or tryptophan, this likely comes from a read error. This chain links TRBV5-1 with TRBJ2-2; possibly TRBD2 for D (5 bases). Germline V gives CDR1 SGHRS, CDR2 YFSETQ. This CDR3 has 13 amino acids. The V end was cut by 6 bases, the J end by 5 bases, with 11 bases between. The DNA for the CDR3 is TGCGCCAGCACGAGGGCGGAGACCGGGGAGCTGTTTTCT. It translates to CASTRAETGELFS.

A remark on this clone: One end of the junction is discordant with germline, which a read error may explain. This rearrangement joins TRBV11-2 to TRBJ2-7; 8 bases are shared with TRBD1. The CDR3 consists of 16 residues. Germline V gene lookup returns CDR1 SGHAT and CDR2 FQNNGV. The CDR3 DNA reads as TGTGCCAGCAGCTCCCCGGTAGGGACAGGAGGCTACGGGCAGTACTTC. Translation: CASSSPVGTGGYGQYF.

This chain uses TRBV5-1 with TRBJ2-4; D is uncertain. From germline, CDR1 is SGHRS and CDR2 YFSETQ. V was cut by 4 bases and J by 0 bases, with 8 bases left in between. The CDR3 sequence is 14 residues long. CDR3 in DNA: TGCGCCAGCAGCGTGGAACTAGCCAAAAACATTCAGTACTTC. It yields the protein CASSVELAKNIQYF. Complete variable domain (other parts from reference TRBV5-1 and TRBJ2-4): KAGVTQTPRYLIKTRGQQVTLSCSPISGHRSVSWYQQTPGQGLQFLFEYFSETQRNKGNFPGRFSGRQFSNSRSEMNVSTLELGDSALYLCASSVELAKNIQYFGAGTRLSVL.

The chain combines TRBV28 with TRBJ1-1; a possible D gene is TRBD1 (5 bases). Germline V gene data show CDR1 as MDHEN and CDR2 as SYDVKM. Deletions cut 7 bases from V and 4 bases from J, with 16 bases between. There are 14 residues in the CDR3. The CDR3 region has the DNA TGTGCCAGCACCTTCGGGACTCAGGGCACTGAAGCTTTCTTT. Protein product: CASTFGTQGTEAFF.

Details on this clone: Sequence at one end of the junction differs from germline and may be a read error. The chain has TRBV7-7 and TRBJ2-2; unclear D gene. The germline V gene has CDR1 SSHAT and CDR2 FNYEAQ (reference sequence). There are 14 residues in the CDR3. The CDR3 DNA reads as TGTGCTAGCAGCCCAACTACTAACACCGGGGAGCTGTTTTTT. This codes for CASSPTTNTGELFF.

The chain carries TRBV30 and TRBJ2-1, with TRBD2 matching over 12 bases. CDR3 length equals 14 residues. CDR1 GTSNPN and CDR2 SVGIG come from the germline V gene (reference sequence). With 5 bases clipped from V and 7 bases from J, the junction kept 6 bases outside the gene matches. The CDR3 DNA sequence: TGTGCCTGGGCCGCGGGACTAGCGGGTAATGAGCAGTTCTTC. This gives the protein CAWAAGLAGNEQFF. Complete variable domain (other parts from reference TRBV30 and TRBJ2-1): SQTIHQWPATLVQPVGSPLSLECTVEGTSNPNLYWYRQAAGRGLQLLFYSVGIGQISSEVPQNLSASRPQDRQFILSSKKLLLSDSGFYLCAWAAGLAGNEQFFGPGTRLTVL.

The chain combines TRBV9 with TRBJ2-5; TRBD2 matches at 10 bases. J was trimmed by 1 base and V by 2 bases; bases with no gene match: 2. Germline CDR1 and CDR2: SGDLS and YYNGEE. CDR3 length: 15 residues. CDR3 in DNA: TGTGCCAGCAGCGTTAGCGGGGGGATCCAAGAGACCCAGTACTTC. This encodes CASSVSGGIQETQYF.

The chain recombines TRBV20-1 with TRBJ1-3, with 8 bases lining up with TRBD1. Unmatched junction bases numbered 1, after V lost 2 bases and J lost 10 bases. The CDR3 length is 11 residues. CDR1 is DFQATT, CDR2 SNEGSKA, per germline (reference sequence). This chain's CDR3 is CSARQGATIYF. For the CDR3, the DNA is TGCAGTGCTAGACAGGGGGCAACCATATATTTT.

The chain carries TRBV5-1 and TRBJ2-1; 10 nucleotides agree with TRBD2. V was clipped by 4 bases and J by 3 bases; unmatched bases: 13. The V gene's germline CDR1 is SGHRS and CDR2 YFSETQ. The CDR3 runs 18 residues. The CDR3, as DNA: TGCGCCAGCAGCCCTACCCCTAGCGGGAGTGGGGACTACAATGAGCAGTTCTTC. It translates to CASSPTPSGSGDYNEQFF. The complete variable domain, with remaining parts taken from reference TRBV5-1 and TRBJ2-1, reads KAGVTQTPRYLIKTRGQQVTLSCSPISGHRSVSWYQQTPGQGLQFLFEYFSETQRNKGNFPGRFSGRQFSNSRSEMNVSTLELGDSALYLCASSPTPSGSGDYNEQFFGPGTRLTVL.

CDR3 in amino acids: CASSQTGPTSYNEQFF. CDR3 in DNA: TGTGCCAGCAGCCAGACAGGGCCTACCTCCTACAATGAGCAGTTCTTC. The chain links TRBV13 to TRBJ2-1; TRBD1 agrees at 7 bases. Germline CDR1 PRHDT, CDR2 FYEKMQ (reference sequence). After removal of 5 bases from V and 0 bases from J, the junction contained 7 bases not matched to a gene. The CDR3 runs to 16 residues.